The 5 T cell receptor beta chains below all came from one sample that was sequenced in a study of blood T cell repertoires in COVID-19. The data were produced by immunoSEQ multiplex PCR, yet TCRdb's version contains in-frame clones alone and is incomplete. There are more than 200,000 clones in the sample; around 89% occur only once, and roughly 3.7% lies in the top ten. Sequenced: PBMCs or T cells enriched from blood (not recorded which). The source is a woman aged 25-40 years who had recovered from COVID-19.

The chain recombines TRBV6-2 or TRBV6-3 with TRBJ2-3, with 9 bases identical to TRBD2. V was clipped by 6 bases and J by 2 bases; unmatched bases: 9. Germline V lookup: CDR1 MNHEY, CDR2 SVGEGT. The CDR3 runs 16 residues. The DNA for the CDR3 is TGTGCCAGCAGCCCCGGACTAGCGCCGTACACAGATACGCAGTATTTT. Translation: CASSPGLAPYTDTQYF.

The chain has TRBV11-2 and TRBJ2-4; possible D gene TRBD1, 6 bases. The CDR3 length is 16 residues. V was cut by 1 base and J by 1 base, with 11 bases left in between. The germline V gene encodes CDR1 SGHAT and CDR2 FQNNGV. This chain's CDR3 is CASSLVTGHAKNIQYF. In DNA form, the CDR3 reads TGTGCCAGCAGCTTAGTAACGGGACATGCCAAAAACATTCAGTACTTC.

This clone was recorded only once. The CDR3: CASSQRGRGEEQYF. DNA for the CDR3: TGTGCCAGCAGCCAACGGGGACGGGGGGAAGAGCAGTACTTC. The chain combines TRBV3-1 (or the pseudogene TRBV3-2) with TRBJ2-7; 7 bases line up with TRBD2. V gave up 2 bases and J gave up 7 bases; unmatched junction bases: 8. CDR3 length: 14 residues. The germline V gene has CDR1 LGHDT and CDR2 YNNKEL (reference sequence).

The J gene is TRBJ2-1, the V gene TRBV19, with TRBD1 matching over 9 bases. Per the germline V gene, CDR1 is LNHDA and CDR2 is SQIVND (reference sequence). With V trimmed by 7 bases and J by 3 bases, 7 bases remained unmatched. CDR3 length: 15 residues. CDR3 sequence (DNA): TGTGCCAGTACGGACAGGGGATCCATCTACAATGAGCAGTTCTTC. This translates into CASTDRGSIYNEQFF. Full variable domain (outside the CDR3, taken from reference TRBV19 and TRBJ2-1): DGGITQSPKYLFRKEGQNVTLSCEQNLNHDAMYWYRQDPGQGLRLIYYSQIVNDFQKGDIAEGYSVSREKKESFPLTVTSAQKNPTAFYLCASTDRGSIYNEQFFGPGTRLTVL.

This clone showed up just a few times. This chain's CDR3 is CASSQLGATEAFF. The DNA of the CDR3 is TGTGCCAGCAGCCAATTGGGGGCCACTGAAGCTTTCTTT. The chain employs TRBV14 and TRBJ1-1; perhaps TRBD1 as D (6 bases). Germline CDR1 reads SGHDN; CDR2 reads FVKESK. This CDR3 region has 13 residues. Trimming shortened V by 2 bases and J by 4 bases, and 8 bases separated the two germline ends.